This T cell receptor (beta chain) is from a study of blood T cell repertoires in COVID-19. Study at large: The United States, Italy and Spain were the sources of the acute and convalescent COVID-19 samples. Sources were T cells, B-cell-depleted T cells, or PBMCs; the material itself was cDNA or gDNA.

Trimming stripped 3 bases from V and 2 bases from J, with 13 bases between. This CDR3 has 15 residues. CDR1 SGHKS and CDR2 YYEKEE come from the germline V gene (reference sequence). The table lists this clone with many counts. As processed by the authors: Nucleated cell number was recorded as an estimate derived from reference gene primer amplification. Sequencing was performed with immunoSEQ multiplex PCR; in TCRdb, only in-frame clones are kept and a portion is missing. The D gene and trimming were derived from the DNA, and the V and J assignments and clone size from that table. The table lists 200,000 or so clones, approximately 86% of them singletons, with about 2% in the top ten.

This chain joins TRBV5-5 and TRBJ2-3; D is perhaps TRBD2 (6 bases). The sample consisted of peripheral blood. This receptor was obtained from a man in his 70s with active or convalescent COVID-19. This chain's CDR3 is CASSWGVQSTDTQYF. The CDR3 DNA is TGTGCCAGCAGCTGGGGGGTGCAGTCCACAGATACGCAGTATTTT.